This T cell receptor (beta chain) is from a study of cytomegalovirus exposure and HLA in healthy donors. Notes on the study in general: Across HLA loci, a later analysis found differing TCR association rates, with DRB1 most and HLA-C fewest. CMV serostatus stood as the only immune exposure information on hand. A further, later analysis showed that HLA-associated TCR beta chains (compared with equally common others) were more clonally expanded.

Notes on this clone: As yet, its antigen is unknown.

The germline V gene encodes CDR1 MNHNS and CDR2 SASEGT. The germline V and J ends were trimmed by 2 bases and 13 bases, with 12 bases remaining between them. The CDR3 is made up of 12 amino acids. Researchers ran the PCR with 60 Vbeta and 13 Jbeta primers. Only in-frame clones appear in the TCRdb table, and some are missing; sequencing was by immunoSEQ multiplex PCR. The data hold roughly 200,000 clones, with 77% observed a single time. The chain carries TRBV6-1 and TRBJ2-1; tentative D call: TRBD1 (5 bases). The receptor was isolated from a woman aged 55 to 70 in good health and CMV-seropositive. Sequencing used PBMCs. CDR3 region: CASSEMDTRQFF. The CDR3 DNA reads TGTGCCAGCAGTGAAATGGACACCAGACAGTTCTTC.